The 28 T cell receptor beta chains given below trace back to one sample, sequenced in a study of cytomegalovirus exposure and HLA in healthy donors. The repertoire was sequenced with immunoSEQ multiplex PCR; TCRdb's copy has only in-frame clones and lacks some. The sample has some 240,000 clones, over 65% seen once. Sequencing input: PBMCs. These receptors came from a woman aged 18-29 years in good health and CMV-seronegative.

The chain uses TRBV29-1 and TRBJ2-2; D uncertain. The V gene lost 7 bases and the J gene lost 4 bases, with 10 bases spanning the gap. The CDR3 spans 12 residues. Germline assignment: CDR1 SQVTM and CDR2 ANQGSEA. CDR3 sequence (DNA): TGCAGCGCGGCGGACGGCACCGGGGAGCTGTTTTTT. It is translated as CSAADGTGELFF.

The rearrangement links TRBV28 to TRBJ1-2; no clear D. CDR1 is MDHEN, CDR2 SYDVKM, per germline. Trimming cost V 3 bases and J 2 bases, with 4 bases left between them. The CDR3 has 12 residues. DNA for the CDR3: TGTGCCAGCAGTTTTTCCAACTATGGCTACACCTTC. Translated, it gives CASSFSNYGYTF.

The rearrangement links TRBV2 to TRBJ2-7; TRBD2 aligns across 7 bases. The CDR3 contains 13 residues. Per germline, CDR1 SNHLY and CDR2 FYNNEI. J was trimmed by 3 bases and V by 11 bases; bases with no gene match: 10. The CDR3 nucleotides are TGTGCCCGAGGCCAGCGGGAAGGCTACGAGCAGTACTTC. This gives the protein CARGQREGYEQYF. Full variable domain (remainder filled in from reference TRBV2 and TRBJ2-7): EPEVTQTPSHQVTQMGQEVILRCVPISNHLYFYWYRQILGQKVEFLVSFYNNEISEKSEIFDDQFSVERPDGSNFTLKIRSTKLEDSAMYFCARGQREGYEQYFGPGTRLTVT.

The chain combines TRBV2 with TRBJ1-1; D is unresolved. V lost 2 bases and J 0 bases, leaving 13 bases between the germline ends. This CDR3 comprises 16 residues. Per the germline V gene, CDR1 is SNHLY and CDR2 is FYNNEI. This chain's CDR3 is CASSELTVDVNTEAFF. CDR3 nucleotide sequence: TGTGCCAGCAGTGAATTAACCGTCGACGTGAACACTGAAGCTTTCTTT.

CDR3 sequence: CASSRQGDTGELFF. The CDR3 nucleotides read TGTGCCAGCAGTAGACAGGGGGACACCGGGGAGCTGTTTTTT. This chain connects TRBV2 to TRBJ2-2; the match to TRBD1 covers 9 bases. This CDR3 is built from 14 residues. Germline-derived CDR1 and CDR2 are SNHLY and FYNNEI. Trimming took 5 bases from V and 3 from J; bases not matched to a gene: 1.

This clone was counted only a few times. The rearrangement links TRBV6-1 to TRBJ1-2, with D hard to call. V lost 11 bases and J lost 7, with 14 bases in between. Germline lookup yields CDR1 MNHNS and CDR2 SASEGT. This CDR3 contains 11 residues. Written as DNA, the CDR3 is TGTGCCGGCCGGGCTCCATTTGGCTACACCTTC. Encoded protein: CAGRAPFGYTF.

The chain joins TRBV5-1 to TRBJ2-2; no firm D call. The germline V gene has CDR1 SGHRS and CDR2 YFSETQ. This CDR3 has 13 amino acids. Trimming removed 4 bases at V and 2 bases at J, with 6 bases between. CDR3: CASSALNTGELFF. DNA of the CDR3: TGCGCCAGCAGCGCCTTAAACACCGGGGAGCTGTTTTTT. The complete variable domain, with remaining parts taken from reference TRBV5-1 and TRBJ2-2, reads KAGVTQTPRYLIKTRGQQVTLSCSPISGHRSVSWYQQTPGQGLQFLFEYFSETQRNKGNFPGRFSGRQFSNSRSEMNVSTLELGDSALYLCASSALNTGELFFGEGSRLTVL.

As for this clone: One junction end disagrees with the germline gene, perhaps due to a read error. CDR3 amino acids: CASSEIRGTAIF. The CDR3 bases are TGTGCCAGCAGTGAAATCAGGGGGACCGCCATCTTC. The V and J genes are TRBV2 and TRBJ1-2, with TRBD1 matching 7 bases. CDR1 is SNHLY and CDR2 is FYNNEI in the germline V gene. The CDR3 covers 12 residues.

The CDR3 bases are TGTGCCAGCAGCGGGGGACAGGGACGGCCGAGCTCCTACGAGCAGTACTTC. It is translated as CASSGGQGRPSSYEQYF. The chain is built from TRBV7-9 and TRBJ2-7; 9 bases map to TRBD1. V was pared by 5 bases and J by 0 bases, with 11 bases of the junction left unmatched. The CDR3 totals 17 residues. From germline, CDR1 is SEHNR and CDR2 FQNEAQ (reference sequence).

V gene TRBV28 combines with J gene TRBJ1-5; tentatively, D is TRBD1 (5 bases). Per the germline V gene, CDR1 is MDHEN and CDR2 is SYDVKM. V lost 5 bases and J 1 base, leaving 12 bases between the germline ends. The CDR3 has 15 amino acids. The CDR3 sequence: CASSPQGMSNQPQHF. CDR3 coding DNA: TGTGCCAGCAGTCCCCAGGGTATGAGCAATCAGCCCCAGCATTTT. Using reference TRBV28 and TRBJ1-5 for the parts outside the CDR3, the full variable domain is DVKVTQSSRYLVKRTGEKVFLECVQDMDHENMFWYRQDPGLGLRLIYFSYDVKMKEKGDIPEGYSVSREKKERFSLILESASTNQTSMYLCASSPQGMSNQPQHFGDGTRLSIL.

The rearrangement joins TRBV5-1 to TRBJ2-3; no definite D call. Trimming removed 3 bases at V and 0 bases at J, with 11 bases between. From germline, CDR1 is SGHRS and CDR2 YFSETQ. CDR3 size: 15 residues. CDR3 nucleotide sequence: TGCGCCAGCAGCTCAGGTCGGGTGAGCACAGATACGCAGTATTTT. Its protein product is CASSSGRVSTDTQYF.

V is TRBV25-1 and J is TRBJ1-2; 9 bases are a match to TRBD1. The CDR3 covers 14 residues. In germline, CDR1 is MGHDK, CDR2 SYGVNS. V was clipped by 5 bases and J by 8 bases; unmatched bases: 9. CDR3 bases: TGTGCCAGCAGTCCCCGGACAGGGGCGAGGGGCTACACCTTC. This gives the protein CASSPRTGARGYTF.

CDR3 amino acids: CASSSGGGDETQYF. The CDR3, as DNA: TGTGCCAGCAGTTCTGGAGGGGGCGACGAGACCCAGTACTTC. The chain recombines TRBV28 with TRBJ2-5, with D maybe TRBD1 (7 bases). The germline V gene encodes CDR1 MDHEN and CDR2 SYDVKM. V lost 4 bases and J lost 5, with 14 bases in between. The length of the CDR3 is 14 residues.

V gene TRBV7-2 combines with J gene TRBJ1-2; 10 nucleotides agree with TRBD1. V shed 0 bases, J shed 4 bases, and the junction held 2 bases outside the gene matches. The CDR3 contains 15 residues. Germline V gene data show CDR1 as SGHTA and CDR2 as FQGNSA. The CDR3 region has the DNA TGTGCCAGCAGCTTAGCTAGGACAGGGGGCTATGGCTACACCTTC. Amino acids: CASSLARTGGYGYTF.

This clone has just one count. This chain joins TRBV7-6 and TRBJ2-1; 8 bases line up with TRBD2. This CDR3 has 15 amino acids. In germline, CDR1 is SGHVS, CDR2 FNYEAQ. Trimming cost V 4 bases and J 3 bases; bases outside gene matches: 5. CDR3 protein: CASSSKTSVYNEQFF. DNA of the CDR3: TGTGCCAGCAGCTCAAAGACTAGCGTCTACAATGAGCAGTTCTTC.

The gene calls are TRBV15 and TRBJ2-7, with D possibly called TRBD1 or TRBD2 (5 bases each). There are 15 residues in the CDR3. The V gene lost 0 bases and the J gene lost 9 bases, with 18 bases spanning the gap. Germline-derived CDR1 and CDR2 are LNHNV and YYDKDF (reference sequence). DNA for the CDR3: TGTGCCACCAGCAGAGACACAACCGGGACCCAAAGGCAGTACTTC. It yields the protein CATSRDTTGTQRQYF.

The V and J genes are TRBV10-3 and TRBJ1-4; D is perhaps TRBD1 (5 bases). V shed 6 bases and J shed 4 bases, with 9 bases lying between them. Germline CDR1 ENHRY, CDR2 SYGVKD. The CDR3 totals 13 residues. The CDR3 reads CAIREGLNEKLFF. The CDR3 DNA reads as TGTGCCATCAGAGAGGGGCTTAATGAAAAACTGTTTTTT.

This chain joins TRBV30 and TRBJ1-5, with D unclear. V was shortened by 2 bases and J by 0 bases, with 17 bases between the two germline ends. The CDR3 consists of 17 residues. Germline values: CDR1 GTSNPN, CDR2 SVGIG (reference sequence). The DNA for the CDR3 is TGTGCCTGGAGTCATAATGTGGGTATCTATAGCAATCAGCCCCAGCATTTT. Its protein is CAWSHNVGIYSNQPQHF.

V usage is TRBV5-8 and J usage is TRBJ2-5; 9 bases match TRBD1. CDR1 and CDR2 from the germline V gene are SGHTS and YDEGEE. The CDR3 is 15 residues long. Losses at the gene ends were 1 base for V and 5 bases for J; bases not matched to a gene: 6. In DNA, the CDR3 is TGTGCCAGCAGCTTGCTGGACAGGGGTTTTGAGACCCAGTACTTC. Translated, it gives CASSLLDRGFETQYF.

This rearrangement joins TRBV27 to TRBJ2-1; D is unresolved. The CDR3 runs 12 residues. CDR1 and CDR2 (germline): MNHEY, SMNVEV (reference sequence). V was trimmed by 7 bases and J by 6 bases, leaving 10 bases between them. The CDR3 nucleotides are TGTGCCAGCACCAACAGAATCAATGAGCAGTTCTTC. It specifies CASTNRINEQFF.

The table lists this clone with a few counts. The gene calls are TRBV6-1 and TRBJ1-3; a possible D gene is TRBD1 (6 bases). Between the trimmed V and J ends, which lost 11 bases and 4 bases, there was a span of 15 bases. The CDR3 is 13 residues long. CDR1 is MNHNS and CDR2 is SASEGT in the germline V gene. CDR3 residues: CAARGARGNTIYF. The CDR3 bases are TGTGCCGCGAGGGGGGCGCGCGGAAACACCATATATTTT.

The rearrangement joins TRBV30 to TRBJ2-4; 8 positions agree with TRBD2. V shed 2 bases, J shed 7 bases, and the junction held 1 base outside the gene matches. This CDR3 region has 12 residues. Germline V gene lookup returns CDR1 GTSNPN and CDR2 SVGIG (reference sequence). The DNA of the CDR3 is TGTGCCTGGAGTTCGGGGGGGAACATTCAGTACTTC. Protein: CAWSSGGNIQYF.

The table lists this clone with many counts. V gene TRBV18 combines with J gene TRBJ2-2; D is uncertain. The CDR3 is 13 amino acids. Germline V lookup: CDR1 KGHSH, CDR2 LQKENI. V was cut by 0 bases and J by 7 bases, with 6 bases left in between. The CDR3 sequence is CASSPPPGGELFF. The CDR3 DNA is TGTGCCAGCTCACCACCTCCTGGCGGGGAGCTGTTTTTT.

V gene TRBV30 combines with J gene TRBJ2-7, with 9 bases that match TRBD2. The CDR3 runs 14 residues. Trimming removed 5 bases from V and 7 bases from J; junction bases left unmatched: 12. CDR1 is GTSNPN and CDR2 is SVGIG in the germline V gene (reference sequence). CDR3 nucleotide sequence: TGTGCCTGGGCGGGCCGCGGGAGGGTTATGGAGCAGTACTTC. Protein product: CAWAGRGRVMEQYF.

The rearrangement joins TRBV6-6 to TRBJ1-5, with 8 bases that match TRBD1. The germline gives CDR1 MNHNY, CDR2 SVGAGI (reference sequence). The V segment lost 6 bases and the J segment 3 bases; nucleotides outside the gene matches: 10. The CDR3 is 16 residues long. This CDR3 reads CASRAVQGADNQPQHF. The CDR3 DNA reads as TGTGCCAGCAGGGCGGTTCAGGGGGCGGACAATCAGCCCCAGCATTTT.

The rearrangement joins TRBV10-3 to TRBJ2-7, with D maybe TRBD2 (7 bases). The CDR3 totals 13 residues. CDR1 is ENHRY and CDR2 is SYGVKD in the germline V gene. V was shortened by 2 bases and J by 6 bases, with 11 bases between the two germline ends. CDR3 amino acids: CAISEVGGGEQYF. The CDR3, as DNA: TGTGCCATCAGTGAGGTAGGGGGGGGCGAGCAGTACTTC.

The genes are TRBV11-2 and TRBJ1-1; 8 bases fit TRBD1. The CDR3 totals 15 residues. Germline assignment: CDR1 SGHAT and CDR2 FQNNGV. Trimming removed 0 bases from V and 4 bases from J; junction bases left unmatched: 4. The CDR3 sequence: CASSLDKDRGTEAFF. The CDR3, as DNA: TGTGCCAGCAGCTTAGACAAAGACAGGGGCACTGAAGCTTTCTTT. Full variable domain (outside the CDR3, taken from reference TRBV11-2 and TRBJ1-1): EAGVAQSPRYKIIEKRQSVAFWCNPISGHATLYWYQQILGQGPKLLIQFQNNGVVDDSQLPKDRFSAERLKGVDSTLKIQPAKLEDSAVYLCASSLDKDRGTEAFFGQGTRLTVV.

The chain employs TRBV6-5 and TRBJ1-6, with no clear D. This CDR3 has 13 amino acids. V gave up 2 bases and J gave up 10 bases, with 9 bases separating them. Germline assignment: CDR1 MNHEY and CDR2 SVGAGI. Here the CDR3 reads CASSYVAGSPLHF. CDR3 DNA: TGTGCCAGCAGTTACGTAGCAGGATCACCCCTCCACTTT.